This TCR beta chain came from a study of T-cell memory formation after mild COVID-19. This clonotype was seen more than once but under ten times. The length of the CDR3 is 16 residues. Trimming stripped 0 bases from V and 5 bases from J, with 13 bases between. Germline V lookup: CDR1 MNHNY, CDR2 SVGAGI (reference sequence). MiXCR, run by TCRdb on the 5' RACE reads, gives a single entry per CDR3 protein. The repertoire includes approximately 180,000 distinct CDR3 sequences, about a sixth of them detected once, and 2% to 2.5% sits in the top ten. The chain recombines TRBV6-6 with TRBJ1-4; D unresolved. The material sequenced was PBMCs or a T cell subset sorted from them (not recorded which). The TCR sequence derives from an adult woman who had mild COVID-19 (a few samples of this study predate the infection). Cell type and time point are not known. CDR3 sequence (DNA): TGTGCCAGCAGTTACTCGGCGATCGATCCGAATGAAAAACTGTTTTTT. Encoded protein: CASSYSAIDPNEKLFF.